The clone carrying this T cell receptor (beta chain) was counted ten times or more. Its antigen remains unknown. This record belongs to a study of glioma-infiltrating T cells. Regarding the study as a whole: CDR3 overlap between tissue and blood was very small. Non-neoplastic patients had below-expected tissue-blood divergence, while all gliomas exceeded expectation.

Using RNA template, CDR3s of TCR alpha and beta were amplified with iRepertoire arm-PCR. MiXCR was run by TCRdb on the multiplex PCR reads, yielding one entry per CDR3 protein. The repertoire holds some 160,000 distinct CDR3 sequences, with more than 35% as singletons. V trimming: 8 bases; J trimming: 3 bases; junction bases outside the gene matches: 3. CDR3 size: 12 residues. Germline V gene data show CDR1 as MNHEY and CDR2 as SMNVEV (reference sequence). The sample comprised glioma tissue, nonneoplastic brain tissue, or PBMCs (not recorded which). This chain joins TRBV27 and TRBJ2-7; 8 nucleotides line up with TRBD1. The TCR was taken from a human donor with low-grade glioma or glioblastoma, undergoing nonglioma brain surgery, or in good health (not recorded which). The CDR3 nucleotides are TGTGCCAGCGGACAGGGACGCTACGAGCAGTACTTC. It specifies CASGQGRYEQYF.